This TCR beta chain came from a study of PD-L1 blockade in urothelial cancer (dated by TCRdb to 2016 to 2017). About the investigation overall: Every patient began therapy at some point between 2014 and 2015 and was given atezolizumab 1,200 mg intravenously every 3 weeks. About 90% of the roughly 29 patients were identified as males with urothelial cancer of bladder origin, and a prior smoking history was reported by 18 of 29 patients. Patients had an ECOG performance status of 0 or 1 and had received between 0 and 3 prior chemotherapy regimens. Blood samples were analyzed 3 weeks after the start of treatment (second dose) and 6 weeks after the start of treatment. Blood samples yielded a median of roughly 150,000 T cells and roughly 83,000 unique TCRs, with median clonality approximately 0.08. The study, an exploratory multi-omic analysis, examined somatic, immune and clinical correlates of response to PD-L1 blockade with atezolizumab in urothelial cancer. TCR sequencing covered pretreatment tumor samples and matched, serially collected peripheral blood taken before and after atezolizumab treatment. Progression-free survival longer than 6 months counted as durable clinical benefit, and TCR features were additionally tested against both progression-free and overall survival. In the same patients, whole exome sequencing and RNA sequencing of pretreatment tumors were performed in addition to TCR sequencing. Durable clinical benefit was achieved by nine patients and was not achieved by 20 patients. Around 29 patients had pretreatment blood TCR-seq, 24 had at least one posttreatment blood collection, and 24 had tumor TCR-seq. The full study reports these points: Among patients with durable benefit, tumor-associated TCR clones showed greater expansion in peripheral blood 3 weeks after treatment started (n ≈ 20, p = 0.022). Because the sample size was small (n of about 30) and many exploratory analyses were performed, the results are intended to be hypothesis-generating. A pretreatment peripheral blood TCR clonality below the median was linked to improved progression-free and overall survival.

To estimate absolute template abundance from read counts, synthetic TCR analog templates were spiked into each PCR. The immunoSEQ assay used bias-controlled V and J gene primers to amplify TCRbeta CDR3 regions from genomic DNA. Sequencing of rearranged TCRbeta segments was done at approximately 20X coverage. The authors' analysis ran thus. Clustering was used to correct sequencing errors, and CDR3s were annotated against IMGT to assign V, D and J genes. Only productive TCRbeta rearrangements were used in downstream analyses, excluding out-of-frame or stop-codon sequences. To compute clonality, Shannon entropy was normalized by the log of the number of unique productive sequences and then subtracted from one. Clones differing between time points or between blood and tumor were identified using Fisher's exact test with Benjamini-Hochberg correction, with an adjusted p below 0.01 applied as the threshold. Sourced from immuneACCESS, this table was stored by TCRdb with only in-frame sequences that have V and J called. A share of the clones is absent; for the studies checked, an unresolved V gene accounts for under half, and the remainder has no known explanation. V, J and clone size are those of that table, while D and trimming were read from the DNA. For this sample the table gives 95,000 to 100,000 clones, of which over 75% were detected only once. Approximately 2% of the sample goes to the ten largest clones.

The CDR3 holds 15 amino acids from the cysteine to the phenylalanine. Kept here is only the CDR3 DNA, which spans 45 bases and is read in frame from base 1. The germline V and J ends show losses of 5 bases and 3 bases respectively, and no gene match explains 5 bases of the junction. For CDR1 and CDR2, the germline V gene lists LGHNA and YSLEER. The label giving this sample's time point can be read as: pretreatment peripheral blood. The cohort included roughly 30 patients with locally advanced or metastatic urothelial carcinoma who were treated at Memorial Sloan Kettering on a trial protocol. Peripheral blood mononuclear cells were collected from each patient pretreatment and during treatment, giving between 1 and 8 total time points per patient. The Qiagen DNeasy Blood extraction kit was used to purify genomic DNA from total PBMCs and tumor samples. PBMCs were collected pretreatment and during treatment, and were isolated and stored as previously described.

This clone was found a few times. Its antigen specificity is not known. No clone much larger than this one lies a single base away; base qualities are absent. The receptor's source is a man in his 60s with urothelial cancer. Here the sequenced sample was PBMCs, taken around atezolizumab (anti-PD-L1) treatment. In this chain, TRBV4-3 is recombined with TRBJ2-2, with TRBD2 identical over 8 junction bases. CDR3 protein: CASSASGGDTGELFF. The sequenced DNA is TGCGCCAGCAGCGCGTCGGGGGGGGACACCGGGGAGCTGTTTTTT.